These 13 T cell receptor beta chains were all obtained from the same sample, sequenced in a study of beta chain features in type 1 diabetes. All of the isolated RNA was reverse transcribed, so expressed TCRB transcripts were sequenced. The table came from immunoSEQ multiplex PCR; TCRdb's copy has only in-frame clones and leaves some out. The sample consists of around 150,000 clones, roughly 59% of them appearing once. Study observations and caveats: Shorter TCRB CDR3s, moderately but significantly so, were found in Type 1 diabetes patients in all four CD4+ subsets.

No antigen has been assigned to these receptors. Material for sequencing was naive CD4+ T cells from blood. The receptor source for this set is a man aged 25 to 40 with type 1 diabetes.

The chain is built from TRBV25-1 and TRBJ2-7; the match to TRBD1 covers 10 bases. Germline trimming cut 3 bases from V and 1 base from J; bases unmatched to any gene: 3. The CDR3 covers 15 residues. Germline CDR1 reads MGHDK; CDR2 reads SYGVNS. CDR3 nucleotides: TGTGCCAGCAGTGACCCGGGACAGGGGTCCTACGAGCAGTACTTC. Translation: CASSDPGQGSYEQYF.

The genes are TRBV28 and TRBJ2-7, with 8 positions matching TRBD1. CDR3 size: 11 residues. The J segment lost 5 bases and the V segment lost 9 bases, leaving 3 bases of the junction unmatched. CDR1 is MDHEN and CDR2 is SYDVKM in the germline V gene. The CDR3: CASTDRDEQYF. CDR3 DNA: TGTGCCAGTACGGACAGGGACGAGCAGTACTTC.

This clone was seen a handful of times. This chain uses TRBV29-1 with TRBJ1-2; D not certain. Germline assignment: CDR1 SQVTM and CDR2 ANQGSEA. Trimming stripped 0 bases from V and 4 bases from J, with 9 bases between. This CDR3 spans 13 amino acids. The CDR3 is CSVEEGTRYGYTF. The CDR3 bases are TGCAGCGTTGAAGAAGGCACACGCTATGGCTACACCTTC.

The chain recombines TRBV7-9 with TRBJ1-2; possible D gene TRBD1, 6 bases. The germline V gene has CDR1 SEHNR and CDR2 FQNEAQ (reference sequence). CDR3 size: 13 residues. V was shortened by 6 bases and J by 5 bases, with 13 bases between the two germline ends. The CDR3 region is CASRTGYSYGYTF. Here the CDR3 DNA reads TGTGCCAGCAGGACAGGTTATAGTTATGGCTACACCTTC.

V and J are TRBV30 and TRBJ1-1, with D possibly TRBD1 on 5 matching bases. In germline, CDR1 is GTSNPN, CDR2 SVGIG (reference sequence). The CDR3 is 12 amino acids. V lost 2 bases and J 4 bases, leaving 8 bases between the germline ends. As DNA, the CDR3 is TGTGCCTGGAGTATGGGGGGCACTGAAGCTTTCTTT. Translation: CAWSMGGTEAFF.

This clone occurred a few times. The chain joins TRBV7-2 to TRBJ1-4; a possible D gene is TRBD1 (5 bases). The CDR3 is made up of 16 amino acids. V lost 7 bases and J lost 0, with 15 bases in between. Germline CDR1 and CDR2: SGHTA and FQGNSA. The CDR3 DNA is TGTGCCAGCAACCGGGACGGAATTGCAACTAATGAAAAACTGTTTTTT. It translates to CASNRDGIATNEKLFF.

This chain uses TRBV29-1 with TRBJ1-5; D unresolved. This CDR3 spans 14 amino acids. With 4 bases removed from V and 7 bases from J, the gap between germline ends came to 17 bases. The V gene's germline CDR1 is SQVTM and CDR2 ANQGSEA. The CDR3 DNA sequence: TGCAGCGTTGTCAGCCCGCAGGAAGGACAGCCCCAGCATTTT. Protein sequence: CSVVSPQEGQPQHF.

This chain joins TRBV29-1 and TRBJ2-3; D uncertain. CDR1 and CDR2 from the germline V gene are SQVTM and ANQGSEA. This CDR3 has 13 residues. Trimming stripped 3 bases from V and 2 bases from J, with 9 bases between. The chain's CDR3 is CSVEVSNTDTQYF. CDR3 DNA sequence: TGCAGCGTTGAGGTCAGCAACACAGATACGCAGTATTTT.

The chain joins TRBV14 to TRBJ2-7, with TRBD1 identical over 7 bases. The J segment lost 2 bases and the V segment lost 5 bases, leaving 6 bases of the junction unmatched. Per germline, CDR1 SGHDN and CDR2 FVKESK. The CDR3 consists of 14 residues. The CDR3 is CASSSGTEAYEQYF. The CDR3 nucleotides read TGTGCCAGCAGCTCCGGGACAGAGGCCTACGAGCAGTACTTC.

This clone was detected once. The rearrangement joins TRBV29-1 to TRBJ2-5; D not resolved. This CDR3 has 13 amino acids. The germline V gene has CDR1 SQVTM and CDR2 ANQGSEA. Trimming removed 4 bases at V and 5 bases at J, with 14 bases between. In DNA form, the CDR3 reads TGCAGCGTTGCAGAAGGGTTCGGGGAGACCCAGTACTTC. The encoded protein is CSVAEGFGETQYF. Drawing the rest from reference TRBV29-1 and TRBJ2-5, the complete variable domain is SAVISQKPSRDICQRGTSLTIQCQVDSQVTMMFWYRQQPGQSLTLIATANQGSEATYESGFVIDKFPISRPNLTFSTLTVSNMSPEDSSIYLCSVAEGFGETQYFGPGTRLLVL.

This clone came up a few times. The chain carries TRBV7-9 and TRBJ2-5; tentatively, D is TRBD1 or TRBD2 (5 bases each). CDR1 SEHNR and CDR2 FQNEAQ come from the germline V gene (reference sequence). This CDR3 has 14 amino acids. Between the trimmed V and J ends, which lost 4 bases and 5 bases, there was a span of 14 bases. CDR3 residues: CASSSGTGPETQYF. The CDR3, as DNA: TGTGCCAGCAGCTCCGGGACGGGGCCGGAGACCCAGTACTTC.

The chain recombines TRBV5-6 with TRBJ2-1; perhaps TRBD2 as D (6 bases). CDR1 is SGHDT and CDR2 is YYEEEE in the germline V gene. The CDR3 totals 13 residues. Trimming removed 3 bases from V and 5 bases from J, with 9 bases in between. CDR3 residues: CASSSGLNNEQFF. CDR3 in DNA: TGTGCCAGCAGCTCTGGACTAAACAATGAGCAGTTCTTC.

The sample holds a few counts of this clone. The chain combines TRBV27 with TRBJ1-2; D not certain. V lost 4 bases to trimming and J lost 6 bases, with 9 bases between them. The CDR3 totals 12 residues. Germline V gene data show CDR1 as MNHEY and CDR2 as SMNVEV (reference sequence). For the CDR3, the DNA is TGTGCCAGCAGTTCAAGCCTGCATGGCTACACCTTC. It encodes CASSSSLHGYTF.